A single T cell receptor (beta chain) is shown here with its context. Its matching antigen is unknown. The entry originates in a study of CD8+CD57+ T cells in acquired aplastic anemia. General study results and limits: The CD8+ Simpson's diversity of patients and controls was not significantly different.

Genomic DNA provided the template from which TCR beta VDJ and CDR3 profiles were obtained. TCRdb recomputed calls from the reads with MiXCR, one row per CDR3 protein. This table holds approximately 380,000 distinct CDR3 sequences, 60% to 80% found once. Sequences were obtained from sorted CD4+, CD8+, or CD8+CD57+ T cells (not recorded which) from PBMCs. The clonotype originates from a human donor in good health, serving as a control.

CDR3 sequence: CASSVQPQGPYTQYF. The CDR3 nucleotides read TGTGCCAGCAGCGTACAGCCACAGGGCCCTTATACGCAGTACTTC. The chain uses TRBV9 and TRBJ2-7, with TRBD1 as a possible D gene (6 bases). The CDR3 is 15 amino acids. V lost 1 base, J lost 9 bases, and 20 bases lay in between. CDR1 is SGDLS and CDR2 is YYNGEE in the germline V gene.